This entry lists 18 T cell receptor beta chains sequenced from one sample in a study of cytomegalovirus exposure and HLA in healthy donors. PCR involved 60 Vbeta and 13 Jbeta primers. Produced via immunoSEQ multiplex PCR; TCRdb's table is partial and in-frame only. Its table lists roughly 50,000 clones. Sequenced sample: PBMCs. The receptors derive from a male donor in good health and CMV-seropositive.

V gene TRBV7-7 combines with J gene TRBJ2-1, with 12 bases fitting TRBD2. The germline CDR1 and CDR2 sequences are SSHAT and FNYEAQ (reference sequence). V lost 5 bases, J lost 9 bases, and 8 bases stayed unmatched. The CDR3 is 15 amino acids. The CDR3 DNA sequence: TGTGCCAGCAGCACCCTAGCGGGGGGGCTGGGTGAGCAGTTCTTC. Translation gives CASSTLAGGLGEQFF. Combining the CDR3 with reference TRBV7-7 and TRBJ2-1 gives the whole variable domain GAGVSQSPRYKVTKRGQDVTLRCDPISSHATLYWYQQALGQGPEFLTYFNYEAQPDKSGLPSDRFSAERPEGSISTLTIQRTEQRDSAMYRCASSTLAGGLGEQFFGPGTRLTVL.

The chain recombines TRBV5-8 with TRBJ1-1, with 8 bases that match TRBD1. CDR3 size: 15 residues. The ends lost 6 bases at V and 6 bases at J; junction bases unmatched: 13. CDR1 is SGHTS and CDR2 is YDEGEE in the germline V gene. The CDR3 protein is CASTWGRGRTPEAFF. CDR3 DNA sequence: TGTGCCAGCACCTGGGGCAGGGGGCGAACCCCTGAAGCTTTCTTT.

The chain uses TRBV29-1 and TRBJ1-2; tentative D call: TRBD1 (6 bases). Germline V gives CDR1 SQVTM, CDR2 ANQGSEA. The CDR3 totals 18 residues. V lost 0 bases and J 0 bases, leaving 20 bases between the germline ends. This chain's CDR3 is CSVEDRVRGGVANYGYTF. Written as DNA, the CDR3 is TGCAGCGTTGAAGATCGAGTCAGGGGAGGGGTTGCTAACTATGGCTACACCTTC.

The chain links TRBV25-1 to TRBJ1-1; 7 bases align to TRBD1. The CDR3 length is 15 residues. CDR1 is MGHDK and CDR2 is SYGVNS in the germline V gene. The junction had 10 bases not matched to a gene; V was cut back by 5 bases and J by 4 bases. The CDR3 is CASSPGGQIGTEAFF. The CDR3 coding sequence is TGTGCCAGCAGTCCAGGGGGGCAGATTGGCACTGAAGCTTTCTTT.

Concerning this clone: The same CDR3 also results from other DNA sequences found in this sample. The CDR3 DNA sequence: TGTGCCAGCAGCCAAGACTCTGCAGGGGGCGGCACTGAAGCTTTCTTT. As protein: CASSQDSAGGGTEAFF. The gene calls are TRBV4-2 and TRBJ1-1; 8 bases align to TRBD1. This CDR3 contains 16 residues. Trimming cost V 0 bases and J 4 bases; bases outside gene matches: 7. From germline, CDR1 is LGHNA and CDR2 YNFKEQ.

The rearrangement uses TRBV7-3 and TRBJ2-3; 12 bases line up with TRBD2. This CDR3 spans 15 amino acids. With 5 bases clipped from V and 4 bases from J, the junction kept 4 bases outside the gene matches. Germline assignment: CDR1 SGHTA and CDR2 FQGTGA. CDR3 nucleotide sequence: TGTGCCAGCAGCCCCCTAGCGGGGGGGCCAGATACGCAGTATTTT. It specifies CASSPLAGGPDTQYF.

The V call is TRBV9, the J call TRBJ1-1; TRBD1 matches at 11 bases. The CDR3 loop spans 20 amino acids. CDR1 is SGDLS, CDR2 YYNGEE, per germline. V trimming: 0 bases; J trimming: 0 bases; junction bases outside the gene matches: 13. The CDR3, as DNA: TGTGCCAGCAGCGTAGTTTACCCCGGACAGGGGGCTTGGATGAACACTGAAGCTTTCTTT. It codes for CASSVVYPGQGAWMNTEAFF.

This sequence joins TRBV11-3 and TRBJ2-1; 8 nucleotides match TRBD1. CDR3 length: 15 amino acids. Germline CDR1 SGHNT, CDR2 YENEEA. Trimming cost V 4 bases and J 2 bases; bases outside gene matches: 4. The CDR3 DNA reads as TGTGCCAGCAGCTCCGGACAGGGAACCTACAATGAGCAGTTCTTC. This gives the protein CASSSGQGTYNEQFF.

The rearrangement joins TRBV5-1 to TRBJ1-3; TRBD1 agrees at 7 bases. Germline V gives CDR1 SGHRS, CDR2 YFSETQ. This CDR3 contains 17 residues. V shed 0 bases, J shed 2 bases, and the junction held 8 bases outside the gene matches. CDR3 DNA sequence: TGCGCCAGCAGCTTGGGACAGGGAAGTCTCGCTGGAAACACCATATATTTT. Translated, it gives CASSLGQGSLAGNTIYF.

The J gene is TRBJ1-6, the V gene TRBV7-2, with D perhaps matching TRBD1 (6 bases). Germline V gene data show CDR1 as SGHTA and CDR2 as FQGNSA. The CDR3 has 15 residues. Trimming pared 3 bases from V and 10 bases from J, leaving 16 bases between. The CDR3 DNA is TGTGCCAGCAGCTTTACCTCGACAGGTTCATCACCCCTCCACTTT. Translation gives CASSFTSTGSSPLHF.

The V and J genes are TRBV10-2 and TRBJ1-1; D may be TRBD1 (6 bases). V was cut by 7 bases and J by 5 bases, with 20 bases left in between. Germline V gene data show CDR1 as WSHSY and CDR2 as SAAADI. The CDR3 loop spans 15 amino acids. The CDR3 loop is CASKKGDHSRTEAFF. The DNA of the CDR3 is TGCGCCAGCAAAAAGGGGGACCACTCTCGGACTGAAGCTTTCTTT.

The chain employs TRBV7-2 and TRBJ2-7, with TRBD2 matching 9 bases. With 6 bases clipped from V and 4 bases from J, the junction kept 7 bases outside the gene matches. The CDR3 sequence is 14 residues long. Germline V gene lookup returns CDR1 SGHTA and CDR2 FQGNSA. CDR3 region: CASSPGTSLYEQYF. In DNA, the CDR3 is TGTGCCAGCAGTCCCGGGACTAGCTTGTACGAGCAGTACTTC.

The CDR3 protein is CASSLVGAGWESYEQYF. The CDR3 DNA reads as TGTGCCAGCAGCTTGGTGGGTGCAGGGTGGGAATCCTACGAGCAGTACTTC. This chain joins TRBV5-4 and TRBJ2-7, with TRBD1 as a possible D gene (5 bases). Germline V gene sequence: CDR1 SGHNT, CDR2 YYREEE (reference sequence). V was shortened by 0 bases and J by 1 base, with 17 bases between the two germline ends. The CDR3 sequence is 17 residues long. The whole variable domain, remainder taken from reference TRBV5-4 and TRBJ2-7, is ETGVTQSPTHLIKTRGQQVTLRCSSQSGHNTVSWYQQALGQGPQFIFQYYREEENGRGNFPPRFSGLQFPNYSSELNVNALELDDSALYLCASSLVGAGWESYEQYFGPGTRLTVT.

The V call is TRBV7-2, the J call TRBJ2-3; 7 bases fit TRBD1. Germline loops: CDR1 SGHTA, CDR2 FQGNSA. V dropped 3 bases and J dropped 6; count of bases not matched to a gene: 3. The CDR3 has 13 amino acids. This CDR3 is CASSFDRDDTQYF. CDR3 coding DNA: TGTGCCAGCAGCTTCGACAGGGACGATACGCAGTATTTT. The entire variable domain, with the rest obtained from reference TRBV7-2 and TRBJ2-3, is as follows: GAGVSQSPSNKVTEKGKDVELRCDPISGHTALYWYRQSLGQGLEFLIYFQGNSAPDKSGLPSDRFSAERTGGSVSTLTIQRTQQEDSAVYLCASSFDRDDTQYFGPGTRLTVL.

The V and J genes are TRBV5-1 and TRBJ1-2, with a weak D call TRBD1 (5 bases). The CDR3 is 15 amino acids. V was cut by 2 bases and J by 4 bases, with 15 bases left in between. Germline V gene lookup returns CDR1 SGHRS and CDR2 YFSETQ. The CDR3 is CASSLTPREGYGYTF. The CDR3 nucleotides read TGCGCCAGCAGCTTAACACCCAGGGAGGGCTATGGCTACACCTTC.

This chain joins TRBV5-1 and TRBJ2-7; TRBD1 agrees at 7 bases. CDR1 SGHRS and CDR2 YFSETQ come from the germline V gene. The J segment lost 5 bases and the V segment lost 4 bases, leaving 12 bases of the junction unmatched. The CDR3 extends over 15 amino acids. The CDR3 sequence: CASSPTPGQPHEQYF. The DNA of the CDR3 is TGCGCCAGCAGCCCCACTCCGGGACAGCCCCACGAGCAGTACTTC.

This chain uses TRBV4-1 with TRBJ2-1; TRBD1 is a possible D gene (5 bases). The CDR3 has 11 residues. Germline lookup yields CDR1 MGHRA and CDR2 YSYEKL. V was trimmed by 5 bases and J by 8 bases, leaving 7 bases between them. DNA for the CDR3: TGCGCCAGCAGCGGCAGGGATGAGCAGTTCTTC. It encodes CASSGRDEQFF.

The rearrangement uses TRBV10-3 and TRBJ2-4, with 7 bases that match TRBD1. Trimming at V came to 0 bases and at J to 3 bases, leaving 8 bases not matched to a gene. The CDR3 extends over 17 amino acids. Per germline, CDR1 ENHRY and CDR2 SYGVKD. The CDR3 protein is CAISESFGAGGKNIQYF. The CDR3 nucleotides read TGTGCCATCAGTGAGTCGTTCGGGGCAGGGGGCAAAAACATTCAGTACTTC.